This T cell receptor beta chain was sequenced for a study of T cell repertoires in Merkel cell carcinoma (dated by TCRdb to about 2019). As for the study more broadly: Patients who had received intralesional immunotherapy or systemic immune checkpoint blockade prior to the biopsy were excluded. The MCPyV-specific clonotypes were initially defined from expanded tumor-infiltrating lymphocytes through tetramer sorting, cloning and paired TCR sequencing. To be included, a participant needed a diagnosis of MCPyV-positive Merkel cell carcinoma and tumor-infiltrating lymphocytes that had been successfully expanded in vitro.

As concerns this clone: Its cognate antigen has yet to be identified. Base quality data are lacking; no much larger clone is found one base away.

From its cysteine to its phenylalanine, the CDR3 spans 14 amino acids. The CDR3 DNA has 42 bases and is translated from base 1. V is cut back by 5 bases and J by 5 bases, with 8 bases in the junction unmatched. From a lookup of the germline V gene, CDR1 and CDR2 are SGHTA and FQGNSA. Every study subject tested positive for serum antibodies to T-antigen and had biopsy-confirmed Merkel cell carcinoma that was MCPyV-positive. Five or six adjacent 10-micron frozen tumor sections were used for genomic DNA extraction without cell sorting or culture. About 5 x 5 x 5 mm of tumor biopsy tissue was frozen in optimal cutting temperature compound. In the frozen biopsy, scout sections stained with hematoxylin and eosin confirmed plenty of Merkel cell carcinoma along with infiltrating cells. Study-wide conclusions, independent of this receptor: No normal tissue biopsies were studied.

The immunoSEQ assay was used both to sequence TRB CDR3 from tumor genomic DNA and to process the resulting data. What TCRdb holds here is the immuneACCESS table cut down to in-frame rearrangements. Part of the clones is not present; checked against another copy, under half of the missing clones reflect an unresolved V gene, and the others are unexplained. For this sample there are roughly 14,000 clones; 76% appear just once. Jointly, the top ten make up under 20% of the sample. The clonotype comes from an adult with Merkel cell carcinoma. The chain links TRBV7-2 with TRBJ1-1, with 7 central nucleotides matching TRBD1. Sample: tumor tissue. The sequenced DNA is TGTGCCAGCAGCCACCCGGGACAGAGGACTGAAGCTTTCTTT. Its protein is CASSHPGQRTEAFF.